These 20 T cell receptor beta chains originate from one sample sequenced in a study of PD-L1 blockade in urothelial cancer. Profiled with immunoSEQ multiplex PCR; TCRdb holds only in-frame clones, not every one. This sample has around 38,000 clones, with 86% found just once. Time point given: peripheral blood 6 weeks after treatment start. The sample consisted of PBMCs, taken around atezolizumab (anti-PD-L1) treatment. The receptors come from a man in his 60s with urothelial cancer.

In its sample, this clone was seen a few times. The V and J genes are TRBV14 and TRBJ2-5, with 8 bases identical to TRBD2. J was trimmed by 6 bases and V by 0 bases; bases with no gene match: 3. Per the germline V gene, CDR1 is SGHDN and CDR2 is FVKESK. This CDR3 comprises 14 residues. In nucleotides, the CDR3 is TGTGCCAGCAGCCAAGATCCGGGAGGGAAGACCCAGTACTTC. Amino acids: CASSQDPGGKTQYF.

The V call is TRBV9, the J call TRBJ1-4; D gene unclear. The CDR3 is made up of 15 amino acids. From germline, CDR1 is SGDLS and CDR2 YYNGEE. The V end lost 6 bases, the J end lost 8 bases, and 20 bases lay between the germline ends. CDR3 residues: CASTPRGGGSEKLFF. The CDR3 DNA is TGTGCCAGCACCCCCCGGGGTGGAGGGAGCGAAAAACTGTTTTTT.

The chain joins TRBV5-1 to TRBJ2-7; TRBD1 aligns across 9 bases. Germline loops: CDR1 SGHRS, CDR2 YFSETQ. Trimming took 4 bases from V and 1 from J; bases not matched to a gene: 6. There are 15 residues in the CDR3. The CDR3 nucleotides read TGCGCCAGCAGCCCACGACAGGGGGGATCCTACGAGCAGTACTTC. It translates to CASSPRQGGSYEQYF. Looking up the rest from reference TRBV5-1 and TRBJ2-7 gives the full variable domain: KAGVTQTPRYLIKTRGQQVTLSCSPISGHRSVSWYQQTPGQGLQFLFEYFSETQRNKGNFPGRFSGRQFSNSRSEMNVSTLELGDSALYLCASSPRQGGSYEQYFGPGTRLTVT.

The CDR3 here is CASSGTFSGVPTDTQYF. DNA of the CDR3: TGTGCCAGCAGCGGGACCTTTAGCGGGGTACCCACAGATACGCAGTATTTT. V gene TRBV4-2 combines with J gene TRBJ2-3; 8 positions agree with TRBD2. CDR1 is LGHNA and CDR2 is YNFKEQ in the germline V gene. This CDR3 has 17 amino acids. After removal of 5 bases from V and 2 bases from J, the junction contained 12 bases not matched to a gene.

The J gene is TRBJ2-7, the V gene TRBV27; TRBD1 is a possible D gene (6 bases). With 8 bases removed from V and 1 base from J, the gap between germline ends came to 15 bases. The length of the CDR3 is 14 residues. Germline V CDR1 and CDR2: MNHEY, SMNVEV (reference sequence). The chain's CDR3 is CASRLGAKSYEQYF. The CDR3 DNA reads TGTGCCAGCCGCTTGGGGGCGAAGTCCTACGAGCAGTACTTC.

The V gene is TRBV7-2, the J gene TRBJ2-1, with 10 bases fitting TRBD2. Looked up from germline, CDR1 is SGHTA and CDR2 is FQGNSA. V lost 1 base to trimming and J lost 7 bases; unmatched junction nucleotides: 4. CDR3 length: 15 amino acids. The chain's CDR3 is CASSLGFSGRNEQFF. CDR3 in DNA: TGTGCCAGCAGCTTAGGGTTTAGCGGGAGGAATGAGCAGTTCTTC.

This rearrangement joins TRBV5-1 to TRBJ2-4; 9 bases agree with TRBD1. The germline V gene encodes CDR1 SGHRS and CDR2 YFSETQ. This CDR3 comprises 15 residues. The ends lost 1 base at V and 6 bases at J; junction bases unmatched: 5. The CDR3 reads CASSLLGQGINIQYF. CDR3 in DNA: TGCGCCAGCAGCTTGTTAGGACAGGGGATAAACATTCAGTACTTC.

The rearrangement uses TRBV5-1 and TRBJ2-7, with a weak D call TRBD2 (5 bases). The CDR3 is 15 residues long. The V end was cut by 4 bases, the J end by 7 bases, with 21 bases between. Germline lookup yields CDR1 SGHRS and CDR2 YFSETQ. Written as DNA, the CDR3 is TGCGCCAGCAGCCCCTCACGCCGGGAACGTGGGGAGCAGTACTTC. It yields the protein CASSPSRRERGEQYF.

The chain carries TRBV4-1 and TRBJ2-7; tentative D call: TRBD2 (6 bases). The CDR3 has 16 amino acids. Germline V gene data show CDR1 as MGHRA and CDR2 as YSYEKL. Between the trimmed V and J ends, which lost 2 bases and 0 bases, there was a span of 14 bases. The CDR3 sequence is CASSQYGGGPSYEQYF. CDR3 nucleotides: TGCGCCAGCAGCCAATATGGTGGAGGGCCCTCCTACGAGCAGTACTTC.

In this sample, this clone turned up a few times. This rearrangement joins TRBV13 to TRBJ2-2, with D uncertain. The CDR3 length is 13 residues. V lost 4 bases and J 2 bases, leaving 5 bases between the germline ends. Germline V CDR1 and CDR2: PRHDT, FYEKMQ (reference sequence). The CDR3 DNA reads TGTGCCAGCAGCTCCCATAACACCGGGGAGCTGTTTTTT. Translation: CASSSHNTGELFF.

The rearrangement links TRBV5-6 to TRBJ1-4; 9 bases align to TRBD1. V lost 0 bases to trimming and J lost 8 bases; unmatched junction nucleotides: 8. This CDR3 is built from 16 residues. Per germline, CDR1 SGHDT and CDR2 YYEEEE. The CDR3 DNA reads as TGTGCCAGCAGCTTGGTAGTTGGACAGGGGCGCGAAAAACTGTTTTTT. It specifies CASSLVVGQGREKLFF.

The rearrangement links TRBV7-2 to TRBJ2-7; TRBD1 matches 10 bases. This CDR3 spans 15 amino acids. V trimming: 4 bases; J trimming: 0 bases; junction bases outside the gene matches: 3. The germline V gene has CDR1 SGHTA and CDR2 FQGNSA. The CDR3, as DNA: TGTGCCAGCAGCTCGACAGGGGGCAACTCCTACGAGCAGTACTTC. Protein sequence: CASSSTGGNSYEQYF.

The chain recombines TRBV6-6 with TRBJ2-5; D is unclear. The CDR3 sequence is 12 residues long. CDR1 is MNHNY, CDR2 SVGAGI, per germline (reference sequence). Trimming removed 5 bases from V and 5 bases from J, with 9 bases in between. The CDR3 region has the DNA TGTGCCAGCAGTCCCGAGAAGGAGACCCAGTACTTC. It translates to CASSPEKETQYF.

This chain links TRBV5-1 with TRBJ2-1; TRBD2 agrees at 11 bases. The germline CDR1 and CDR2 sequences are SGHRS and YFSETQ. The CDR3 runs 16 residues. J gave up 3 bases and V 3 bases, and 5 bases lay outside the gene matches. The DNA of the CDR3 is TGCGCCAGCAGCTGGGCCCTAGCGGGGGGCTACAATGAGCAGTTCTTC. This encodes CASSWALAGGYNEQFF.

V usage is TRBV29-1 and J usage is TRBJ1-1, with TRBD1 identical over 8 bases. Unmatched junction bases numbered 6, after V lost 8 bases and J lost 1 base. The V gene's germline CDR1 is SQVTM and CDR2 ANQGSEA. This CDR3 comprises 13 residues. The DNA of the CDR3 is TGCAGCTCCGGGACAGGCACGAACACTGAAGCTTTCTTT. Residues: CSSGTGTNTEAFF. Together with reference TRBV29-1 and TRBJ1-1, the CDR3 gives the full variable domain: SAVISQKPSRDICQRGTSLTIQCQVDSQVTMMFWYRQQPGQSLTLIATANQGSEATYESGFVIDKFPISRPNLTFSTLTVSNMSPEDSSIYLCSSGTGTNTEAFFGQGTRLTVV.

A remark on this clone: An end of the junction differs from the germline gene, which may be a read error. V gene TRBV7-8 combines with J gene TRBJ2-1; 12 bases match TRBD1. This CDR3 region has 12 residues. The V gene's germline CDR1 is SGHVS and CDR2 FQNEAQ. In DNA form, the CDR3 reads TGTGCCAGCAGCAGTCCCGGGACAGGGGGCCTCTTC. Its protein product is CASSSPGTGGLF.

The chain links TRBV6-1 to TRBJ2-7, with D hard to call. The CDR3 consists of 14 residues. Germline lookup yields CDR1 MNHNS and CDR2 SASEGT. Trimming shortened V by 6 bases and J by 2 bases, and 14 bases separated the two germline ends. CDR3 sequence: CASRVLTSPYEQYF. The CDR3 DNA sequence: TGTGCCAGCAGAGTACTGACAAGCCCCTACGAGCAGTACTTC.

This rearrangement joins TRBV6-1 to TRBJ2-7; D is ambiguous. The germline V and J ends were trimmed by 5 bases and 0 bases, with 11 bases remaining between them. The CDR3 is 14 residues long. Germline values: CDR1 MNHNS, CDR2 SASEGT. CDR3 sequence reads: CASSLVSSSYEQYF. CDR3 coding DNA: TGTGCCAGCAGTTTGGTGTCGAGCTCCTACGAGCAGTACTTC.

The gene calls are TRBV30 and TRBJ2-1; tentative D call: TRBD1 (6 bases). Germline V gene lookup returns CDR1 GTSNPN and CDR2 SVGIG (reference sequence). This CDR3 is 13 amino acids long. V was pared by 5 bases and J by 9 bases, with 17 bases between. CDR3 region: CAWSRQGLSEQFF. The CDR3 DNA sequence: TGTGCCTGGTCGAGGCAGGGGCTATCTGAGCAGTTCTTC.

At least ten counts were recorded for this clone. The chain has TRBV7-2 and TRBJ1-2; D is unresolved. Trimming shortened V by 5 bases and J by 2 bases, and 12 bases separated the two germline ends. From germline, CDR1 is SGHTA and CDR2 FQGNSA. The CDR3 totals 14 residues. Here the CDR3 DNA reads TGTGCCAGCAGCCGTGGGTGGGCGAACTATGGCTACACCTTC. Protein: CASSRGWANYGYTF.